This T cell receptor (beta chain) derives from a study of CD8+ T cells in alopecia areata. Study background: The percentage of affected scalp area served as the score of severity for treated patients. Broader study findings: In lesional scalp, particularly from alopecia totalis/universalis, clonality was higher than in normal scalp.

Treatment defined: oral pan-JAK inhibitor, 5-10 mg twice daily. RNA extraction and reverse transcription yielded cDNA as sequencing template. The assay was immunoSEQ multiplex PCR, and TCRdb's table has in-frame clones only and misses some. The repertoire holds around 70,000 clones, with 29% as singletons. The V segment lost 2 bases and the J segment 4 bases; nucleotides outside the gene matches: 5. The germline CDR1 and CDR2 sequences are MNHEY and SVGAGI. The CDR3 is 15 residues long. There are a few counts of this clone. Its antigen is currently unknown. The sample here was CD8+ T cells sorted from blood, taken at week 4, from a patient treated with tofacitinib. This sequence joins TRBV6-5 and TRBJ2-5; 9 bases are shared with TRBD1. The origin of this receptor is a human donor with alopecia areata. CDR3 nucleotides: TGTGCCAGCAGTTACAGGGACAGGGTGGGAGAGACCCAGTACTTC. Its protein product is CASSYRDRVGETQYF.